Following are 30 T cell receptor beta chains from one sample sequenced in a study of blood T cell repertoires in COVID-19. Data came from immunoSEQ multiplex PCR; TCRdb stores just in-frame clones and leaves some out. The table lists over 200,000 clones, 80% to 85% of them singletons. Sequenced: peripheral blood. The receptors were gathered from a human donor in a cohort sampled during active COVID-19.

The chain's CDR3 is CASSQAVTYYGYTF. DNA for the CDR3: TGTGCCAGCAGCCAAGCCGTCACCTATTATGGCTACACCTTC. The chain combines TRBV3-1 (or the pseudogene TRBV3-2) with TRBJ1-2; D is undetermined. The CDR3 loop spans 14 amino acids. The ends were cut back, 1 base at V and 5 bases at J, with 11 bases in the middle. Looked up from germline, CDR1 is LGHDT and CDR2 is YNNKEL (reference sequence).

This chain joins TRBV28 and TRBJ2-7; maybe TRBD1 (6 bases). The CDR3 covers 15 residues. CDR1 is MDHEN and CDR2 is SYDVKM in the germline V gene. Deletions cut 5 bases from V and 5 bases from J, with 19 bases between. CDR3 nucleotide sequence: TGTGCCAGCAGTGCCCGTCAGGGGAAACGGGACGAGCAGTACTTC. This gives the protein CASSARQGKRDEQYF. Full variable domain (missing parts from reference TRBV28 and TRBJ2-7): DVKVTQSSRYLVKRTGEKVFLECVQDMDHENMFWYRQDPGLGLRLIYFSYDVKMKEKGDIPEGYSVSREKKERFSLILESASTNQTSMYLCASSARQGKRDEQYFGPGTRLTVT.

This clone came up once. CDR3 loop: CASSTTTGGATNEKLFF. CDR3 coding DNA: TGTGCCAGCAGCACGACGACAGGGGGGGCAACTAATGAAAAACTGTTTTTT. The chain uses TRBV7-2 and TRBJ1-4, with 9 nucleotides matching TRBD1. Per germline, CDR1 SGHTA and CDR2 FQGNSA. This CDR3 spans 17 amino acids. With 5 bases clipped from V and 0 bases from J, the junction kept 7 bases outside the gene matches. The whole variable domain, remainder taken from reference TRBV7-2 and TRBJ1-4, is GAGVSQSPSNKVTEKGKDVELRCDPISGHTALYWYRQSLGQGLEFLIYFQGNSAPDKSGLPSDRFSAERTGGSVSTLTIQRTQQEDSAVYLCASSTTTGGATNEKLFFGSGTQLSVL.

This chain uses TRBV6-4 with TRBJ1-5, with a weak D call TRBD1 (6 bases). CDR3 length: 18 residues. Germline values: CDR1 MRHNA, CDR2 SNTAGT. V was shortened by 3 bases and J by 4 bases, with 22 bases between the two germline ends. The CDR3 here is CASSDTLRNWGQNQPQHF. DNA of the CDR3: TGTGCCAGCAGTGATACACTTCGGAATTGGGGGCAAAATCAGCCCCAGCATTTT.

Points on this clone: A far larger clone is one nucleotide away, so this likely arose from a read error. The CDR3 here is CASSGDSSYEQYF. CDR3 sequence (DNA): TGTGCCAGCAGTGGGGACAGCTCCTACGAGCAGTACTTC. V is TRBV6-6 and J is TRBJ2-7; 7 nucleotides line up with TRBD1. The V segment lost 5 bases and the J segment 0 bases; nucleotides outside the gene matches: 1. Germline V gives CDR1 MNHNY, CDR2 SVGAGI (reference sequence). The CDR3 has 13 residues.

The DNA for the CDR3 is TGTGCCAGCAGCCCCTTGGGGGGTGGGGTCACAGATACGCAGTATTTT. Translating it yields CASSPLGGGVTDTQYF. The chain couples TRBV7-3 to TRBJ2-3, with a weak D call TRBD2 (6 bases). V was shortened by 5 bases and J by 2 bases, with 17 bases between the two germline ends. Germline assignment: CDR1 SGHTA and CDR2 FQGTGA. The CDR3 is 16 residues long.

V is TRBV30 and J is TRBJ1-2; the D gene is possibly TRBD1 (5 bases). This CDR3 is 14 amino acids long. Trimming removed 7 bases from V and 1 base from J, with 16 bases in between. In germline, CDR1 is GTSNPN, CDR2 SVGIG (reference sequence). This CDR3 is CAFVQWGGNYGYTF. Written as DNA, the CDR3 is TGTGCCTTTGTACAGTGGGGCGGTAACTATGGCTACACCTTC.

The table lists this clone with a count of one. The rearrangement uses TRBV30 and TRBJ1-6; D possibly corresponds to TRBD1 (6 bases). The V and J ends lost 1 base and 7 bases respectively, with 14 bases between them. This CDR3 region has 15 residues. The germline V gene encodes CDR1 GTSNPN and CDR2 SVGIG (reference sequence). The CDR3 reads CAWSGRGGANSPLHF. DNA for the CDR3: TGTGCCTGGAGTGGTCGTGGGGGGGCGAATTCACCCCTCCACTTT.

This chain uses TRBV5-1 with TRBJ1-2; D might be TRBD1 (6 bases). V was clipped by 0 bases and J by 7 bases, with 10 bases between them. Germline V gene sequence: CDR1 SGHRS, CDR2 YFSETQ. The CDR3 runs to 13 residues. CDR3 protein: CASSLEQGGGYTF. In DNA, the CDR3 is TGCGCCAGCAGCTTGGAACAGGGCGGTGGCTACACCTTC.

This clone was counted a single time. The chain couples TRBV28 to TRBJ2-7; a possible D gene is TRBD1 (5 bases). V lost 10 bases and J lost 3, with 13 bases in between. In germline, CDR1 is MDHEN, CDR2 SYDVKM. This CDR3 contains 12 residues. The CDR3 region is CATSGRVYEQYF. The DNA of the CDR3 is TGTGCCACCTCAGGGCGAGTCTACGAGCAGTACTTC.

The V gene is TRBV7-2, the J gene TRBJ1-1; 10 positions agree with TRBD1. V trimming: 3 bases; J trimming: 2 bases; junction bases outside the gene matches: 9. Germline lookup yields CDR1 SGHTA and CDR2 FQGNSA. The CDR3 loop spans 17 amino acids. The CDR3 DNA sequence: TGTGCCAGCAGCTTCCGGGACAGGGGTTTCGGAAACACTGAAGCTTTCTTT. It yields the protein CASSFRDRGFGNTEAFF.

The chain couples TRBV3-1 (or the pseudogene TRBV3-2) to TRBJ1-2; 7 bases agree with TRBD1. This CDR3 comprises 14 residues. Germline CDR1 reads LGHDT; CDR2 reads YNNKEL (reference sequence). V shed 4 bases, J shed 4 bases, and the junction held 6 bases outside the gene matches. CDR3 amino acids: CASSRDSSSYGYTF. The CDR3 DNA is TGTGCCAGCAGCCGGGACAGCTCCTCCTATGGCTACACCTTC.

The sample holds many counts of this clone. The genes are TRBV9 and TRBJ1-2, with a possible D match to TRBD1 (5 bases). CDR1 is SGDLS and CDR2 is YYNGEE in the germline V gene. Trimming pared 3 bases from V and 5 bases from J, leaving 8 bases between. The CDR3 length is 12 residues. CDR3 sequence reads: CASSDGGYGYTF. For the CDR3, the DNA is TGTGCCAGCAGCGACGGGGGATATGGCTACACCTTC. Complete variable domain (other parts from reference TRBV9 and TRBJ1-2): DSGVTQTPKHLITATGQRVTLRCSPRSGDLSVYWYQQSLDQGLQFLIQYYNGEERAKGNILERFSAQQFPDLHSELNLSSLELGDSALYFCASSDGGYGYTFGSGTRLTVV.

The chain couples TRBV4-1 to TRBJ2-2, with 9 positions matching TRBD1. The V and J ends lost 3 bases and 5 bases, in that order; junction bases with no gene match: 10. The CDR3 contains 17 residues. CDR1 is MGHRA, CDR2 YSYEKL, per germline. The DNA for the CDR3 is TGCGCCAGCAGCCAGAATCCGGGACAGGGAAGGACCGGGGAGCTGTTTTTT. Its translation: CASSQNPGQGRTGELFF.

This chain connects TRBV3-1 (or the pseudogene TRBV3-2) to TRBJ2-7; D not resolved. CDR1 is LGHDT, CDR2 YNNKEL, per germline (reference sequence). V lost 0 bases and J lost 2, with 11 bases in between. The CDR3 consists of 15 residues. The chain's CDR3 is CASSQDRSGTYEQYF. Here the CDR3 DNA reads TGTGCCAGCAGCCAAGATCGGTCAGGAACCTACGAGCAGTACTTC.

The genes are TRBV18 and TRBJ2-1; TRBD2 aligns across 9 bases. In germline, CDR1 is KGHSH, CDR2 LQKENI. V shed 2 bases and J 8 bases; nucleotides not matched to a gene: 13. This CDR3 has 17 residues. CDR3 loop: CASSPRLAVMVLHEQFF. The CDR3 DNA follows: TGTGCCAGCTCACCAAGACTAGCGGTCATGGTTTTGCATGAGCAGTTCTTC. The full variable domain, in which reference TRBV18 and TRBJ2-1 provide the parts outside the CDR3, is NAGVMQNPRHLVRRRGQEARLRCSPMKGHSHVYWYRQLPEEGLKFMVYLQKENIIDESGMPKERFSAEFPKEGPSILRIQQVVRGDSAAYFCASSPRLAVMVLHEQFFGPGTRLTVL.

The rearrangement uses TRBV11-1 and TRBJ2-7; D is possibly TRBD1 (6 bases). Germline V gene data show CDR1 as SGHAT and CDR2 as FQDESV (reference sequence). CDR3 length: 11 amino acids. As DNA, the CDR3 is TGTGCTACGGGCAGGGGCTACGAGCAGTACTTC. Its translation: CATGRGYEQYF.

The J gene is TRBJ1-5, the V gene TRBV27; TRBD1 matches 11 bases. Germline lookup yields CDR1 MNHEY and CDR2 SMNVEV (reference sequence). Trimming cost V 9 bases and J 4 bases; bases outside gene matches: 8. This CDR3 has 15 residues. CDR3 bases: TGTGCCAGGCCTACCCGGGACAGGGGGAATCAGCCCCAGCATTTT. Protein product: CARPTRDRGNQPQHF.

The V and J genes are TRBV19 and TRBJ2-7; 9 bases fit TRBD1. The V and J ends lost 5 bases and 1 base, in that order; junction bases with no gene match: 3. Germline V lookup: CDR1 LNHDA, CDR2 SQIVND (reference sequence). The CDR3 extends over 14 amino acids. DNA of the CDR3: TGTGCCAGTAGTGGACAGGGGCTATCCTACGAGCAGTACTTC. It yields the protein CASSGQGLSYEQYF.

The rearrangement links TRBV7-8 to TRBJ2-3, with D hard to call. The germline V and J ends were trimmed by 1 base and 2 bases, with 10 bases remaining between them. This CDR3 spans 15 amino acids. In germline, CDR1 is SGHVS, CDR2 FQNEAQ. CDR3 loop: CASSLDGGFTDTQYF. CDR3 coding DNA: TGTGCCAGCAGCTTAGACGGCGGATTCACAGATACGCAGTATTTT. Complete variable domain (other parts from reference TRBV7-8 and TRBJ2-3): GAGVSQSPRYKVAKRGQDVALRCDPISGHVSLFWYQQALGQGPEFLTYFQNEAQLDKSGLPSDRFFAERPEGSVSTLKIQRTQQEDSAVYLCASSLDGGFTDTQYFGPGTRLTVL.

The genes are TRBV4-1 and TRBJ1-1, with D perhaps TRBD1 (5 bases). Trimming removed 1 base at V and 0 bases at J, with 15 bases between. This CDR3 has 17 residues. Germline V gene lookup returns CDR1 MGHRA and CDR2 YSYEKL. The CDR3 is CASSQGGAGWVNTEAFF. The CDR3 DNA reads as TGCGCCAGCAGCCAAGGCGGGGCGGGTTGGGTGAACACTGAAGCTTTCTTT.

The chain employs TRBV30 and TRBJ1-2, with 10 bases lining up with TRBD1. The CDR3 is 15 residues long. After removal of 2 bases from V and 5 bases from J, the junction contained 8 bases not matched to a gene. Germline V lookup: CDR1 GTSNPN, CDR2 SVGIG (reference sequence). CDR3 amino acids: CAWSIGGTGVYGYTF. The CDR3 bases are TGTGCCTGGAGTATAGGGGGGACAGGGGTTTATGGCTACACCTTC.

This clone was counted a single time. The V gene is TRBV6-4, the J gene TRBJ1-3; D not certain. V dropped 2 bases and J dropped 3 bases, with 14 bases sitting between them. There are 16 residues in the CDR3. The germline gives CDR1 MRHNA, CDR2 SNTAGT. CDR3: CASSDGKGRVGNTIYF. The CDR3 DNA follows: TGTGCCAGCAGTGACGGTAAAGGGAGGGTTGGAAACACCATATATTTT.

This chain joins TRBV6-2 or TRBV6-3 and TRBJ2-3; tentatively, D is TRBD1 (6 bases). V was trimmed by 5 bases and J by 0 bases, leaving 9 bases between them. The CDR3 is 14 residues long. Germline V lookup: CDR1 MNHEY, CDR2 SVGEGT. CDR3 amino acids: CASSEDRSTDTQYF. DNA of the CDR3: TGTGCCAGCAGTGAGGACAGAAGCACAGATACGCAGTATTTT.

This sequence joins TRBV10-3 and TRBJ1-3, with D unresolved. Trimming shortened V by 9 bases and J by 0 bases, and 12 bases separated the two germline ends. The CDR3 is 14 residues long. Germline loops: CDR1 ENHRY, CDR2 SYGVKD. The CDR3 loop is CAIGSLVSGNTIYF. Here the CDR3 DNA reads TGTGCCATAGGATCACTAGTCTCTGGAAACACCATATATTTT.

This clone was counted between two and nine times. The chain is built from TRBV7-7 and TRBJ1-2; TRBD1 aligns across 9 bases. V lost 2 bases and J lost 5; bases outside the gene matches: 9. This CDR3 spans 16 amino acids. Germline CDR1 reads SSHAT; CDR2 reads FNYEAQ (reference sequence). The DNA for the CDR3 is TGTGCCAGCAGCTTAAATACCCAGGACAGGGGTTATGGCTACACCTTC. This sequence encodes CASSLNTQDRGYGYTF.

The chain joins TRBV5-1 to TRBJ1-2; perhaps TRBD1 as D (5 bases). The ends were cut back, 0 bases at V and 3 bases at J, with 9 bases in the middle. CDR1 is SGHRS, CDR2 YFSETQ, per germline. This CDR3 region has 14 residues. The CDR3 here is CASSLAGVDYGYTF. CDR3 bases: TGCGCCAGCAGCTTGGCGGGGGTCGACTATGGCTACACCTTC.

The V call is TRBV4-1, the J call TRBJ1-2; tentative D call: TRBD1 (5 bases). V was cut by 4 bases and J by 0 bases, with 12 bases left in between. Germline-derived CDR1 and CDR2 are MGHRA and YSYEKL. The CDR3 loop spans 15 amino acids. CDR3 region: CASSPGTLANYGYTF. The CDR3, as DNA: TGCGCCAGCAGCCCAGGGACTCTAGCTAACTATGGCTACACCTTC.

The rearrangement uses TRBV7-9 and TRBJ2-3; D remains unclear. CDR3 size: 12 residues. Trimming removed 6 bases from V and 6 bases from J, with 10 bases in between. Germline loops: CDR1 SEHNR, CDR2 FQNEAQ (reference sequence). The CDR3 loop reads CASRPLEDTQYF. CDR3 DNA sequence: TGTGCCAGCAGGCCACTGGAGGATACGCAGTATTTT.

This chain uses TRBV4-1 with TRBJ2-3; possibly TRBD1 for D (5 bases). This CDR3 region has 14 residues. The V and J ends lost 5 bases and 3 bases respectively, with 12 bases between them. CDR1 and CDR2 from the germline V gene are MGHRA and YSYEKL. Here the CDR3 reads CASSYRQGTDTQYF. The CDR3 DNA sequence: TGCGCCAGCAGCTACAGGCAGGGTACAGATACGCAGTATTTT.